These 24 T cell receptor beta chains share one sample of origin, sequenced in a study of blood T cell repertoires in COVID-19. Assay used: immunoSEQ multiplex PCR; TCRdb lists only in-frame clones, some missing. The data contain about 140,000 clones, about three quarters of them singletons. The sample was peripheral blood. All receptors derive from a woman older than 75 with active or convalescent COVID-19.

The CDR3 DNA reads TGTGCCAGCAGTGCCTCATTTACAGGGGGCAGCTCCTACGAGCAGTACTTC. Protein: CASSASFTGGSSYEQYF. The chain employs TRBV6-1 and TRBJ2-7; 9 nucleotides agree with TRBD1. CDR3 size: 17 residues. Germline V gene lookup returns CDR1 MNHNS and CDR2 SASEGT. After removal of 4 bases from V and 0 bases from J, the junction contained 10 bases not matched to a gene.

The chain is built from TRBV28 and TRBJ1-5, with 11 bases identical to TRBD1. Germline values: CDR1 MDHEN, CDR2 SYDVKM. V shed 6 bases, J shed 5 bases, and the junction held 6 bases outside the gene matches. The CDR3 sequence is 15 residues long. The CDR3 nucleotides are TGTGCCAGCAGATTGGACAGGGGGCTTGATCAGCCCCAGCATTTT. Amino acid sequence: CASRLDRGLDQPQHF.

The chain carries TRBV3-1 (or the pseudogene TRBV3-2) and TRBJ2-1, with 9 nucleotides matching TRBD1. In germline, CDR1 is LGHDT, CDR2 YNNKEL (reference sequence). The ends lost 1 base at V and 12 bases at J; junction bases unmatched: 16. The CDR3 consists of 17 residues. CDR3 loop: CASSQGAPGQGVSLQFF. In DNA, the CDR3 is TGTGCCAGCAGCCAAGGCGCACCGGGACAGGGAGTTTCTTTGCAGTTCTTC.

The J gene is TRBJ2-2, the V gene TRBV19; D not resolved. This CDR3 comprises 15 residues. Trimming pared 7 bases from V and 3 bases from J, leaving 15 bases between. CDR1 is LNHDA and CDR2 is SQIVND in the germline V gene (reference sequence). The chain's CDR3 is CASTLQQHDTGELFF. CDR3 nucleotide sequence: TGTGCCAGTACCCTTCAACAACACGACACCGGGGAGCTGTTTTTT. The full variable domain, rest sourced from reference TRBV19 and TRBJ2-2, is DGGITQSPKYLFRKEGQNVTLSCEQNLNHDAMYWYRQDPGQGLRLIYYSQIVNDFQKGDIAEGYSVSREKKESFPLTVTSAQKNPTAFYLCASTLQQHDTGELFFGEGSRLTVL.

V and J are TRBV24-1 and TRBJ1-4; 7 bases map to TRBD1. Germline V gives CDR1 KGHDR, CDR2 SFDVKD. V shed 3 bases, J shed 0 bases, and the junction held 12 bases outside the gene matches. The CDR3 length is 19 residues. The CDR3 here is CATSDDGQVSPSTNEKLFF. For the CDR3, the DNA is TGTGCCACCAGTGATGATGGACAGGTGAGTCCTTCAACTAATGAAAAACTGTTTTTT.

The V gene is TRBV5-1, the J gene TRBJ2-7, with 11 bases aligning to TRBD1. Germline V gene data show CDR1 as SGHRS and CDR2 as YFSETQ. The CDR3 loop spans 15 amino acids. The J segment lost 4 bases and the V segment lost 0 bases, leaving 3 bases of the junction unmatched. CDR3 amino acids: CASSLAGQGVYEQYF. In nucleotides, the CDR3 is TGCGCCAGCAGCTTGGCGGGACAGGGGGTATACGAGCAGTACTTC.

The chain uses TRBV9 and TRBJ1-2; D gene ambiguous. The germline V gene has CDR1 SGDLS and CDR2 YYNGEE. The CDR3 loop spans 15 amino acids. Between the trimmed V and J ends, which lost 6 bases and 1 base, there was a span of 16 bases. CDR3: CASTLGPAVNYGYTF. CDR3 nucleotide sequence: TGTGCCAGCACCCTTGGGCCGGCAGTTAACTATGGCTACACCTTC.

The chain recombines TRBV7-8 with TRBJ2-3; the match to TRBD2 covers 12 bases. Germline CDR1 and CDR2: SGHVS and FQNEAQ. The trim removed 4 bases at V and 1 base at J, leaving 3 bases unmatched. The CDR3 is 16 amino acids. The CDR3 region is CASSWGLAGGTDTQYF. The CDR3 DNA reads as TGTGCCAGCAGCTGGGGACTAGCGGGTGGCACAGATACGCAGTATTTT.

This clone was seen once. V gene TRBV4-3 combines with J gene TRBJ1-4; D is undetermined. Trimming removed 2 bases from V and 7 bases from J, with 17 bases in between. The CDR3 runs to 16 residues. Germline V lookup: CDR1 LGHNA, CDR2 YSLEER. CDR3 DNA: TGCGCCAGCAGCCAACCTCGGGCGGGCCAGGCTGAAAAACTGTTTTTT. Amino acid sequence: CASSQPRAGQAEKLFF.

CDR3 bases: TGTGCCAGCAGTACCTATTATAATGAAAAACTGTTTTTT. Amino acids: CASSTYYNEKLFF. The V and J genes are TRBV6-6 and TRBJ1-4; D remains ambiguous. The CDR3 loop spans 13 amino acids. The germline V gene has CDR1 MNHNY and CDR2 SVGAGI (reference sequence). Trimming shortened V by 5 bases and J by 4 bases, and 8 bases separated the two germline ends.

The genes are TRBV10-2 and TRBJ1-5; D unresolved. CDR3 size: 12 residues. V shed 2 bases and J shed 7 bases, with 6 bases lying between them. CDR1 and CDR2 (germline): WSHSY, SAAADI. CDR3 amino acids: CASSEERQPQHF. The CDR3 bases are TGCGCCAGCAGTGAGGAACGGCAGCCCCAGCATTTT.

This clone is a singleton in its sample. The chain has TRBV5-1 and TRBJ2-5, with D maybe TRBD2 (6 bases). The CDR3 has 15 residues. The germline CDR1 and CDR2 sequences are SGHRS and YFSETQ. V gave up 2 bases and J gave up 6 bases, with 17 bases separating them. The DNA for the CDR3 is TGCGCCAGCAGCTTTCCGGCTAGCGCGGGGAAGACCCAGTACTTC. Protein sequence: CASSFPASAGKTQYF.

This clone was seen only a few times. The V and J genes are TRBV7-2 and TRBJ2-1, with D perhaps TRBD2 (5 bases). CDR1 is SGHTA, CDR2 FQGNSA, per germline. V was clipped by 0 bases and J by 0 bases, with 9 bases between them. This CDR3 region has 16 residues. Here the CDR3 reads CASSLAPGTSYNEQFF. DNA for the CDR3: TGTGCCAGCAGCTTAGCGCCGGGAACCTCCTACAATGAGCAGTTCTTC.

This sequence joins TRBV28 and TRBJ1-5, with TRBD1 identical over 8 bases. Per the germline V gene, CDR1 is MDHEN and CDR2 is SYDVKM. Trimming removed 5 bases from V and 0 bases from J; junction bases left unmatched: 9. The CDR3 sequence is 17 residues long. As DNA, the CDR3 is TGTGCCAGCAGTCCCCCAAGGACAGGGTATAGCAATCAGCCCCAGCATTTT. Its protein is CASSPPRTGYSNQPQHF.

This sequence joins TRBV9 and TRBJ2-3; 10 bases map to TRBD2. This CDR3 region has 16 residues. The J segment lost 3 bases and the V segment lost 3 bases, leaving 7 bases of the junction unmatched. Per the germline V gene, CDR1 is SGDLS and CDR2 is YYNGEE. The CDR3 reads CASSATGTSVTDTQYF. CDR3 DNA sequence: TGTGCCAGCAGCGCGACCGGGACTAGCGTTACAGATACGCAGTATTTT.

This clone was seen ten or more times. The chain joins TRBV19 to TRBJ1-2; tentatively, D is TRBD1 (5 bases). Trimming removed 6 bases from V and 1 base from J, with 18 bases in between. This CDR3 is built from 16 residues. From germline, CDR1 is LNHDA and CDR2 SQIVND (reference sequence). The CDR3 nucleotides are TGTGCCAGTAGCCCGACGGGGCGGGAGTTTAACTATGGCTACACCTTC. It translates to CASSPTGREFNYGYTF.

V is TRBV2 and J is TRBJ2-7; D is possibly TRBD2 (7 bases). The germline V and J ends were trimmed by 6 bases and 2 bases, with 14 bases remaining between them. The germline V gene has CDR1 SNHLY and CDR2 FYNNEI. CDR3 length equals 14 residues. The CDR3 region is CASSKNGGPYEQYF. The CDR3 bases are TGTGCCAGCAGCAAGAACGGGGGGCCCTACGAGCAGTACTTC.

This chain uses TRBV9 with TRBJ1-2, with 10 bases identical to TRBD1. CDR1 is SGDLS and CDR2 is YYNGEE in the germline V gene. Germline trimming cut 6 bases from V and 12 bases from J; bases unmatched to any gene: 11. CDR3 length: 13 residues. CDR3 in DNA: TGTGCCAGCACCCAACTAGGACAGGGGGTTAACACCTTC. It is translated as CASTQLGQGVNTF.

This chain connects TRBV5-3 to TRBJ1-1, with TRBD1 matching 9 bases. TRBV5-3 is marked as an open reading frame, function uncertain. After removal of 1 base from V and 1 base from J, the junction contained 8 bases not matched to a gene. The CDR3 length is 17 residues. The CDR3 DNA reads as TGTGCCAGAAGCTTGTGCAACAGGGGGCGAGCGAACACTGAAGCTTTCTTT. Protein: CARSLCNRGRANTEAFF.

The chain links TRBV7-9 to TRBJ2-2; D ambiguous. In germline, CDR1 is SEHNR, CDR2 FQNEAQ (reference sequence). Trimming stripped 3 bases from V and 2 bases from J, with 7 bases between. The CDR3 consists of 14 residues. As DNA, the CDR3 is TGTGCCAGCAGCTTGGCAGATAACACCGGGGAGCTGTTTTTT. Its translation is CASSLADNTGELFF.

This rearrangement joins TRBV6-5 to TRBJ2-7; 8 bases are shared with TRBD1. V was pared by 8 bases and J by 3 bases, with 9 bases of the junction left unmatched. Germline CDR1 and CDR2: MNHEY and SVGAGI. This CDR3 is built from 14 residues. CDR3 residues: CASALDRVVYEQYF. In DNA form, the CDR3 reads TGTGCCAGCGCCTTGGACAGGGTAGTCTACGAGCAGTACTTC.

The genes are TRBV6-2 or TRBV6-3 and TRBJ2-7, with 7 bases identical to TRBD1. The germline V gene has CDR1 MNHEY and CDR2 SVGEGT. The CDR3 contains 17 residues. Trimming cost V 4 bases and J 0 bases; bases outside gene matches: 12. The CDR3 reads CASSSGLRTGLSYEQYF. CDR3 bases: TGTGCCAGCAGTTCTGGATTGAGGACAGGACTCTCCTACGAGCAGTACTTC.

This clone has a handful of counts. The V call is TRBV2, the J call TRBJ2-7, with 12 nucleotides matching TRBD1. CDR3 length: 16 amino acids. The junction had 6 bases not matched to a gene; V was cut back by 3 bases and J by 3 bases. CDR1 and CDR2 from the germline V gene are SNHLY and FYNNEI. The CDR3 nucleotides are TGTGCCAGCAGTGACCTCGGGACAGGGGGCGTCTACGAGCAGTACTTC. Its translation: CASSDLGTGGVYEQYF.

The chain has TRBV6-6 and TRBJ2-2; TRBD2 might be the D (5 bases). Germline V lookup: CDR1 MNHNY, CDR2 SVGAGI (reference sequence). The CDR3 extends over 14 amino acids. Trimming removed 0 bases from V and 7 bases from J, with 9 bases in between. The CDR3 loop reads CASSYSRGNGELFF. CDR3 in DNA: TGTGCCAGCAGTTACTCACGAGGGAACGGGGAGCTGTTTTTT.